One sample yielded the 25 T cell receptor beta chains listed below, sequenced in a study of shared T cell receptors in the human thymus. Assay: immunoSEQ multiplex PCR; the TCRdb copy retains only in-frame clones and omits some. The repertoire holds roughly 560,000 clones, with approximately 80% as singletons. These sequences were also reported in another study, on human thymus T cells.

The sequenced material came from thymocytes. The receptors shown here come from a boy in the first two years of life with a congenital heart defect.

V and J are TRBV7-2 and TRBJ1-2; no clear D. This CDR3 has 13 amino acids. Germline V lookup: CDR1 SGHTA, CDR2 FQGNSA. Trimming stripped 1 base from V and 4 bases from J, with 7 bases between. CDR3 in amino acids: CASSLGHGYGYTF. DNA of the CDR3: TGTGCCAGCAGCTTAGGACACGGCTATGGCTACACCTTC.

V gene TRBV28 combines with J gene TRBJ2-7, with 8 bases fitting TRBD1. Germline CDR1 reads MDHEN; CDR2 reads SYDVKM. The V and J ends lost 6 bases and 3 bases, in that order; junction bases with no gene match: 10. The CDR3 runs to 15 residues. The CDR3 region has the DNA TGTGCCAGCAGCCGACGGGACAGGAGAAACTACGAGCAGTACTTC. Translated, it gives CASSRRDRRNYEQYF. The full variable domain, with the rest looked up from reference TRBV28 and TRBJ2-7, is DVKVTQSSRYLVKRTGEKVFLECVQDMDHENMFWYRQDPGLGLRLIYFSYDVKMKEKGDIPEGYSVSREKKERFSLILESASTNQTSMYLCASSRRDRRNYEQYFGPGTRLTVT.

CDR3 nucleotides: TGCGCCAGCAGCCAAGATACGAGTTACGGCAATCAGCCCCAGCATTTT. The encoded protein is CASSQDTSYGNQPQHF. This rearrangement joins TRBV4-1 to TRBJ1-5; D is ambiguous. The length of the CDR3 is 16 residues. Looked up from germline, CDR1 is MGHRA and CDR2 is YSYEKL. Between the trimmed V and J ends, which lost 0 bases and 2 bases, there was a span of 11 bases.

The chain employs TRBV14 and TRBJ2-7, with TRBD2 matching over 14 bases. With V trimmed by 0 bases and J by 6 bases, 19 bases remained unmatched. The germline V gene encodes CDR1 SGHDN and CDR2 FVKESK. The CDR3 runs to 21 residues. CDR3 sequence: CASSQDGNLTSGRALNIEQYF. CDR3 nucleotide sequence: TGTGCCAGCAGCCAAGATGGTAACCTGACTAGCGGGAGGGCCTTGAACATCGAGCAGTACTTC.

CDR3 nucleotide sequence: TGCGCCAGCAGCCAAGATCGCAAGCGGGAGGGCCGGTGGGCCTACGAGCAGTACTTC. Residues: CASSQDRKREGRWAYEQYF. The chain uses TRBV4-3 and TRBJ2-7, with TRBD2 matching over 10 bases. V shed 0 bases, J shed 2 bases, and the junction held 13 bases outside the gene matches. The CDR3 length is 19 residues. The V gene's germline CDR1 is LGHNA and CDR2 YSLEER.

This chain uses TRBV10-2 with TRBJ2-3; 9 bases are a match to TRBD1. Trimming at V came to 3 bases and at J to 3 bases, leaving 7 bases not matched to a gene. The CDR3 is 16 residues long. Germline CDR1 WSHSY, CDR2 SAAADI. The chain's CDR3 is CASSESGDRATDTQYF. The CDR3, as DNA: TGCGCCAGCAGTGAAAGCGGGGACAGGGCGACAGATACGCAGTATTTT.

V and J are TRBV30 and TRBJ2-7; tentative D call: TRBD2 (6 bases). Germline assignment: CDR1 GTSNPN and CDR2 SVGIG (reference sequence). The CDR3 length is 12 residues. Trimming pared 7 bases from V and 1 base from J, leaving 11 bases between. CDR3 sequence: CALEGLSYEQYF. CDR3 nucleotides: TGTGCCTTGGAGGGACTGTCCTACGAGCAGTACTTC.

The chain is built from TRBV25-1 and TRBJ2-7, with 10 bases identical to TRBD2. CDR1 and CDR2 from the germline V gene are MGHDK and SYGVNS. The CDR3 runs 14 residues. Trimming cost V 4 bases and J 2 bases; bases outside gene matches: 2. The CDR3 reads CASSAAGGPYEQYF. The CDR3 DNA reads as TGTGCCAGCAGTGCAGCGGGAGGGCCCTACGAGCAGTACTTC.

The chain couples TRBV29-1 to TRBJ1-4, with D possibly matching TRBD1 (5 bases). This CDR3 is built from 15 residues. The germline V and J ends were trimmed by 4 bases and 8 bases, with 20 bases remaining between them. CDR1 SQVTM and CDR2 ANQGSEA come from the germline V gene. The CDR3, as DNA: TGCAGCGTTGCGGGACCTGGGACTTTAAGGGAAAAACTGTTTTTT. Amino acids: CSVAGPGTLREKLFF.

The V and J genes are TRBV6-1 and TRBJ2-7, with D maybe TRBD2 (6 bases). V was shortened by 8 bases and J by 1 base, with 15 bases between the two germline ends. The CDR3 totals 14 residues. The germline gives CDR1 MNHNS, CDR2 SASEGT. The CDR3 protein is CASGEGGPSYEQYF. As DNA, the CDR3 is TGTGCCAGCGGGGAAGGAGGGCCATCCTACGAGCAGTACTTC.

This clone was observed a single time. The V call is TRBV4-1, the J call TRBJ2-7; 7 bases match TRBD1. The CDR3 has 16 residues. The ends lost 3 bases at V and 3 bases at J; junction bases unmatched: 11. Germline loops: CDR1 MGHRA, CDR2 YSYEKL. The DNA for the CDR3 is TGCGCCAGCAGCCACGCCTCGAACGGACAGGTCTACGAGCAGTACTTC. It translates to CASSHASNGQVYEQYF.

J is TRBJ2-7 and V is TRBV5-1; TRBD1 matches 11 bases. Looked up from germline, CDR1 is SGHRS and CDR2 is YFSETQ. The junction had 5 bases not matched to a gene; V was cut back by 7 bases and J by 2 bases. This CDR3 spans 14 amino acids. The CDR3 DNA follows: TGCGCCAGCTACCCGGGACAGGGGGCCTACGAGCAGTACTTC. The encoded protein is CASYPGQGAYEQYF.

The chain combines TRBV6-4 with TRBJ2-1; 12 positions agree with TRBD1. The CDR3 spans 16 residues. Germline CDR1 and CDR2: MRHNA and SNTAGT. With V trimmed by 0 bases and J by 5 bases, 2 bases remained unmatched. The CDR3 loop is CASSDSGQGAHNEQFF. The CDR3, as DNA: TGTGCCAGCAGTGACTCGGGACAGGGGGCCCACAATGAGCAGTTCTTC.

The CDR3 here is CASSLGGPQETQYF. The CDR3 DNA sequence: TGTGCCAGCAGCTTAGGAGGGCCCCAAGAGACCCAGTACTTC. The J gene is TRBJ2-5, the V gene TRBV5-4; tentatively, D is TRBD2 (6 bases). The CDR3 runs 14 residues. Germline V gives CDR1 SGHNT, CDR2 YYREEE (reference sequence). Trimming removed 2 bases from V and 1 base from J, with 9 bases in between.

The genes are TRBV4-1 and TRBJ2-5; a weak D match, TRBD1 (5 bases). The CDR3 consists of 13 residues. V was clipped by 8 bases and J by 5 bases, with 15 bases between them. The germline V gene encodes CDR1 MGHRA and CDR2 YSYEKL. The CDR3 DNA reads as TGCGCCAGCGACGCGATGGGGCGTGAGACCCAGTACTTC. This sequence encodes CASDAMGRETQYF.

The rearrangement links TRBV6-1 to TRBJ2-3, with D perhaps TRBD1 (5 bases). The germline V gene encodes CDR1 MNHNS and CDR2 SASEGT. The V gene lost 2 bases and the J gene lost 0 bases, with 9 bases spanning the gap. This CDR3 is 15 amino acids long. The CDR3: CASSEQTASTDTQYF. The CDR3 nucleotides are TGTGCCAGCAGTGAACAGACAGCTAGCACAGATACGCAGTATTTT.

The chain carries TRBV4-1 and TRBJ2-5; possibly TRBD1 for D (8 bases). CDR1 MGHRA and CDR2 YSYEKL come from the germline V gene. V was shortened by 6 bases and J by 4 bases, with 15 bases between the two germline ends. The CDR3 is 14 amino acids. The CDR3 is CASSPTGEGETQYF. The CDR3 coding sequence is TGCGCCAGCAGTCCGACAGGGGAGGGAGAGACCCAGTACTTC.

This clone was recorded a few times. CDR3 loop: CASSYQGEYQPQHF. CDR3 DNA sequence: TGTGCCAGTAGCTATCAGGGGGAGTATCAGCCCCAGCATTTT. The V gene is TRBV19, the J gene TRBJ1-5, with 7 bases aligning to TRBD1. V shed 6 bases and J 5 bases; nucleotides not matched to a gene: 7. The CDR3 loop spans 14 amino acids. Germline values: CDR1 LNHDA, CDR2 SQIVND (reference sequence).

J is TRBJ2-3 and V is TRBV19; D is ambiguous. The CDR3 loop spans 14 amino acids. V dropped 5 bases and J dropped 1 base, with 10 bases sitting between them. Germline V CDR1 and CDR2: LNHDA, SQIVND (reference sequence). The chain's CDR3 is CASSLWSGTDTQYF. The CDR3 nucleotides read TGTGCCAGTAGTTTGTGGTCAGGCACAGATACGCAGTATTTT.

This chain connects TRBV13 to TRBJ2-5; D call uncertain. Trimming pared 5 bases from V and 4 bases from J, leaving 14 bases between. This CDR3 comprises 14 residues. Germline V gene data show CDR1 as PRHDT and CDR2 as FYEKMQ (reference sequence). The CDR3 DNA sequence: TGTGCCAGCAGCCCAGAGGTGGCCAGAGAGACCCAGTACTTC. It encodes CASSPEVARETQYF.

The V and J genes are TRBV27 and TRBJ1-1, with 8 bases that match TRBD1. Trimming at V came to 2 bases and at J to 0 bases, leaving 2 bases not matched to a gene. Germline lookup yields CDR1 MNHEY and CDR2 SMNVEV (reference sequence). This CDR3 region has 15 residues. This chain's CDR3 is CASSLTGGMNTEAFF. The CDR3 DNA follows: TGTGCCAGCAGTTTAACAGGGGGAATGAACACTGAAGCTTTCTTT.

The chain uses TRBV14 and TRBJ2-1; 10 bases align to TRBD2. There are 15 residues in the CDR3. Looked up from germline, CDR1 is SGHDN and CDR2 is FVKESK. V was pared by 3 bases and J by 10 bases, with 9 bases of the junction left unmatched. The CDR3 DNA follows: TGTGCCAGCAGCCATTTGAGCGGGAGGGCAAGGGAGCAGTTCTTC. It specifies CASSHLSGRAREQFF.

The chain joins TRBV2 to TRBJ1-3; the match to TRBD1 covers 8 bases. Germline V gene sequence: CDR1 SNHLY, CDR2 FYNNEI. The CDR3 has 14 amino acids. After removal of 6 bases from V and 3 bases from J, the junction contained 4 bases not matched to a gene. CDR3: CASSATGVGNTIYF. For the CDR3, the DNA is TGTGCCAGCAGCGCGACAGGGGTTGGAAACACCATATATTTT.

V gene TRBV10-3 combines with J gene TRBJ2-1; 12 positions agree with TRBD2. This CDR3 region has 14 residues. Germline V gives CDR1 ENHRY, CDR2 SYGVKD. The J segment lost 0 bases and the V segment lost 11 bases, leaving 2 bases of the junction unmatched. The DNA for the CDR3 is TGTGCCTCGACTAGCGGGAGCTCCTACAATGAGCAGTTCTTC. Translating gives CASTSGSSYNEQFF.

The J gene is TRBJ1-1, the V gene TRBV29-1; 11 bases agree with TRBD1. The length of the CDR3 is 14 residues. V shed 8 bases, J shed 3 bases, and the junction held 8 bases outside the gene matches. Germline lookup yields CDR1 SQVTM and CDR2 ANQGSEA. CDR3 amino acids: CSPRDRGEDTEAFF. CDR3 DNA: TGCAGCCCCCGGGACAGGGGGGAGGACACTGAAGCTTTCTTT.